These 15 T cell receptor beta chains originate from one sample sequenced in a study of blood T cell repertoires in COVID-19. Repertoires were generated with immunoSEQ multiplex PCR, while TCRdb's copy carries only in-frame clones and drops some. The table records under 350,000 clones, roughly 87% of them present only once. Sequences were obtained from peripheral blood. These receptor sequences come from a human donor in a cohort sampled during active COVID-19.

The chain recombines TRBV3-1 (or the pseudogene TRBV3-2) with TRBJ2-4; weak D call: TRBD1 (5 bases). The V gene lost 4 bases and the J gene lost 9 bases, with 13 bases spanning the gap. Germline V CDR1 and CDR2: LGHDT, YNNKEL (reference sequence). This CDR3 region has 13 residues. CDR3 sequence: CASSRRQSTIQYF. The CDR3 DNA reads TGTGCCAGCAGCCGACGACAGTCTACCATTCAGTACTTC.

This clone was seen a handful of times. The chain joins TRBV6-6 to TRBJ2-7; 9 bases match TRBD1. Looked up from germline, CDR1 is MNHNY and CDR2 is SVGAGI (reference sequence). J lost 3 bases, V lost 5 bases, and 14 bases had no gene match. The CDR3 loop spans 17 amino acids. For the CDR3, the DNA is TGTGCCAGCAGTCCTTCAGGATTCGGGACAGGGCACTACGAGCAGTACTTC. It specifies CASSPSGFGTGHYEQYF.

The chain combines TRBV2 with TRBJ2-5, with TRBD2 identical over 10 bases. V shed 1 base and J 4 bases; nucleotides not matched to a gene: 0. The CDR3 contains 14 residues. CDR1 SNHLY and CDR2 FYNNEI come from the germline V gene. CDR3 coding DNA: TGTGCCAGCAGTGAAGGACTAGCGGGAGAGACCCAGTACTTC. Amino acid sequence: CASSEGLAGETQYF.

The CDR3 coding sequence is TGTGCCAGCAGTTCCCCGGTCAGGGGCACTGAAGCTTTCTTT. This translates into CASSSPVRGTEAFF. This chain connects TRBV6-5 to TRBJ1-1, with D possibly being TRBD1 (6 bases). V lost 4 bases and J lost 4, with 13 bases in between. The V gene's germline CDR1 is MNHEY and CDR2 SVGAGI. The CDR3 covers 14 residues.

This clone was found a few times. CDR3 in amino acids: CASSQVFQSGEQYF. CDR3 in DNA: TGTGCCAGCAGCCAAGTCTTCCAGAGCGGCGAGCAGTACTTC. This chain joins TRBV4-2 and TRBJ2-7, with D possibly matching TRBD2 (5 bases). Germline V gene lookup returns CDR1 LGHNA and CDR2 YNFKEQ. The V and J ends lost 1 base and 6 bases respectively, with 13 bases between them. The length of the CDR3 is 14 residues.

CDR3 nucleotides: TGCGCCAGCAGTGAGTCGACTAGCGGCGAAATAGAGCAGTTCTTC. This encodes CASSESTSGEIEQFF. The chain recombines TRBV10-1 with TRBJ2-1, with 9 bases that match TRBD2. V was clipped by 0 bases and J by 10 bases; unmatched bases: 7. The CDR3 runs 15 residues. The V gene's germline CDR1 is WNHNN and CDR2 SYGVQD (reference sequence).

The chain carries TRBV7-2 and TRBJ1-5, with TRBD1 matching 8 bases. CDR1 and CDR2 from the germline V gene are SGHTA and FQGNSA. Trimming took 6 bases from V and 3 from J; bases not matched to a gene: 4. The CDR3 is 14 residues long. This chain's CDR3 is CASSRQGINQPQHF. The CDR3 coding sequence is TGTGCCAGCAGTCGACAGGGGATCAATCAGCCCCAGCATTTT.

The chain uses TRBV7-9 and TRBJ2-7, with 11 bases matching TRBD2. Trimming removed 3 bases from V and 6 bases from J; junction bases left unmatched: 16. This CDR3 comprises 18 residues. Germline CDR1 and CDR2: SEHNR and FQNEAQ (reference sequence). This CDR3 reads CASSFVGTTSGIAGEQYF. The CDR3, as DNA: TGTGCCAGCAGCTTCGTTGGGACGACTAGCGGGATTGCAGGCGAGCAGTACTTC.

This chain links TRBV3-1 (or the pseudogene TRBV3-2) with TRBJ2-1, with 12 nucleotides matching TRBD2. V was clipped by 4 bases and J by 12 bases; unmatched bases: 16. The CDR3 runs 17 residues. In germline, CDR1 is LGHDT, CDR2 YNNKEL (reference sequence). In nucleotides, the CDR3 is TGTGCCAGCAGCCCTCCTCAGGGGGCTAGCGGGAGGGCCCCGCAGTTCTTC. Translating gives CASSPPQGASGRAPQFF.

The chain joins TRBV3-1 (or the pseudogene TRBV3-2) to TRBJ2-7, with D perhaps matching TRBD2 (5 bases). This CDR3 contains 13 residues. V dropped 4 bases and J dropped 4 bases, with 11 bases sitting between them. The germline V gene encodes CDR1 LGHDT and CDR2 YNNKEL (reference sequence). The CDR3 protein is CASSRDPGYEQYF. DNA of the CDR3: TGTGCCAGCAGCCGTGACCCGGGATACGAGCAGTACTTC.

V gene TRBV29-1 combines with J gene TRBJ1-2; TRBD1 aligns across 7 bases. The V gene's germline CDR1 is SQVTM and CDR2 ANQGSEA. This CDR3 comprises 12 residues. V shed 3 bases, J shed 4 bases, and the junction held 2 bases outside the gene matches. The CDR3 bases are TGCAGCGTTGATGGGGACAGCTATGGCTACACCTTC. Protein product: CSVDGDSYGYTF.

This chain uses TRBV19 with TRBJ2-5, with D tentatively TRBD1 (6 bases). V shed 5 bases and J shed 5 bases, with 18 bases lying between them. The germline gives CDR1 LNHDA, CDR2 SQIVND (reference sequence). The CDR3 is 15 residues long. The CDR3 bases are TGTGCCAGTAGTTCCCTGGGGGCCAAGTTGGAGACCCAGTACTTC. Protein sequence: CASSSLGAKLETQYF.

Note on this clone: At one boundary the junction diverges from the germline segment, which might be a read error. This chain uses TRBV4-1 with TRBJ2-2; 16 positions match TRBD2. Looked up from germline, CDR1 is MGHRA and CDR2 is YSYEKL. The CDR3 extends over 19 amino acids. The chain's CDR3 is CARSRLPGTSGRVTGELFF. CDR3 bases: TGCGCCCGCAGCCGACTCCCAGGGACTAGCGGGAGGGTCACCGGGGAGCTGTTTTTT.

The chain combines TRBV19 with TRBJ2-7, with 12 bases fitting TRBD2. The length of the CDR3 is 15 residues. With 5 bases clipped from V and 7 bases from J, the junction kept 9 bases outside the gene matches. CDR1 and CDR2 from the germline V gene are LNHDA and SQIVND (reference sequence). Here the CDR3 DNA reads TGTGCCAGTAGTCCCTCGACTAGCGGGAGTAGAGAGCAGTACTTC. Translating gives CASSPSTSGSREQYF.

The CDR3 coding sequence is TGTGCCAGCAAGGAAAGCGGGAGGAACCCTAAAAACATTCAGTACTTC. It specifies CASKESGRNPKNIQYF. V gene TRBV28 combines with J gene TRBJ2-4; 9 bases are shared with TRBD2. CDR3 length equals 16 residues. Trimming removed 7 bases from V and 4 bases from J; junction bases left unmatched: 11. CDR1 MDHEN and CDR2 SYDVKM come from the germline V gene.